The subject of this entry is one T cell receptor (beta chain). Its antigen remains unknown. Indicated time point: late sampling 161 to 241 days after vaccination in a few convalescent patients. Treatment defined: approximately 9-day PBMC culture with coronavirus spike peptide pools or control peptides (ViraFEST assay). The sample originates from a study of vaccination and CD4 T cells after COVID-19. The Oncomine TCR Beta short-read assay was applied to DNA of cultured CD4+ T cells. TCRdb itself ran the PCR reads through MiXCR, one entry per CDR3 protein. This sample has 20,000 to 25,000 distinct CDR3 sequences, with more than 45% found just once. V was clipped by 7 bases and J by 8 bases, with 17 bases between them. The length of the CDR3 is 13 residues. Germline V CDR1 and CDR2: SEHNR, FQNEAQ (reference sequence).

Sequencing used CD4+ T cells from blood, cultured in vitro, obtained about 7 months after SARS-CoV-2 vaccination. The V and J genes are TRBV7-9 and TRBJ1-2; D remains unclear. This receptor was identified in a human donor who had recovered from COVID-19. CDR3: CASNYYGRGGYTF. The DNA of the CDR3 is TGTGCCAGCAACTACTACGGAAGAGGGGGCTACACCTTC.